This TCR beta chain was documented in a study of T cell responses to AZD1222 COVID-19 vaccine. V lost 7 bases to trimming and J lost 3 bases, with 9 bases between them. Germline CDR1 LGHDT, CDR2 YNNKEL (reference sequence). This CDR3 contains 13 residues. Assay used: immunoSEQ multiplex PCR; TCRdb lists only in-frame clones, some missing. The table includes around 50,000 clones, 80% to 90% detected once. This chain connects TRBV3-1 (or the pseudogene TRBV3-2) to TRBJ2-2; no clear D gene. Sample: peripheral blood, taken on day 0 of AZD1222 vaccination. The TCR sequence derives from an adult in good health. CDR3 bases: TGTGCCAGCACTTCTTCGCACACCGGGGAGCTGTTTTTT. Translation gives CASTSSHTGELFF.